The 9 T cell receptor beta chains in this list originate from one sample, sequenced in a study of cytomegalovirus exposure and HLA in healthy donors. Profiling relied on immunoSEQ multiplex PCR, and the TCRdb table lists in-frame clones only, not all of them. The sample includes about 310,000 clones, roughly 88% seen only once; the top ten take roughly 0.96%. Sequencing was done on a sample of PBMCs. These receptors came from a man aged 30-40 years in good health and CMV-seronegative.

This chain joins TRBV9 and TRBJ2-1; TRBD2 agrees at 8 bases. Germline CDR1 reads SGDLS; CDR2 reads YYNGEE. The CDR3 runs to 15 residues. The J segment lost 7 bases and the V segment lost 4 bases, leaving 10 bases of the junction unmatched. CDR3 nucleotide sequence: TGTGCCAGCAGCCCTAGTGCGGGGGGAATGAATGAGCAGTTCTTC. It is translated as CASSPSAGGMNEQFF. Together with reference TRBV9 and TRBJ2-1, the CDR3 gives the full variable domain: DSGVTQTPKHLITATGQRVTLRCSPRSGDLSVYWYQQSLDQGLQFLIQYYNGEERAKGNILERFSAQQFPDLHSELNLSSLELGDSALYFCASSPSAGGMNEQFFGPGTRLTVL.

This clone was observed a few times. The chain combines TRBV6-5 with TRBJ1-2; D is unclear. Trimming removed 6 bases at V and 0 bases at J, with 11 bases between. CDR3 length: 14 amino acids. Germline V gene sequence: CDR1 MNHEY, CDR2 SVGAGI. CDR3 bases: TGTGCCAGCAGCCCCTTCGGGGCTAACTATGGCTACACCTTC. Translation gives CASSPFGANYGYTF.

V is TRBV4-2 and J is TRBJ1-4; D remains unclear. CDR3 length: 18 amino acids. With 2 bases removed from V and 0 bases from J, the gap between germline ends came to 16 bases. The germline gives CDR1 LGHNA, CDR2 YNFKEQ. CDR3: CASSQRAGQATTNEKLFF. Written as DNA, the CDR3 is TGTGCCAGCAGCCAAAGAGCCGGTCAGGCTACAACTAATGAAAAACTGTTTTTT.

This clone has a handful of counts. This chain joins TRBV7-2 and TRBJ1-5; the match to TRBD1 covers 9 bases. The CDR3 is 16 amino acids. V was pared by 5 bases and J by 4 bases, with 9 bases of the junction left unmatched. Germline V gives CDR1 SGHTA, CDR2 FQGNSA. The CDR3, as DNA: TGTGCCAGCAGCCCGGGACAGGGAGAAGGAAATCAGCCCCAGCATTTT. Translating gives CASSPGQGEGNQPQHF. Full variable domain (outside the CDR3, taken from reference TRBV7-2 and TRBJ1-5): GAGVSQSPSNKVTEKGKDVELRCDPISGHTALYWYRQSLGQGLEFLIYFQGNSAPDKSGLPSDRFSAERTGGSVSTLTIQRTQQEDSAVYLCASSPGQGEGNQPQHFGDGTRLSIL.

This chain uses TRBV11-1 with TRBJ1-2, with 9 bases lining up with TRBD1. V gave up 8 bases and J gave up 4 bases; unmatched junction bases: 8. The CDR3 covers 14 residues. CDR1 is SGHAT, CDR2 FQDESV, per germline (reference sequence). Here the CDR3 reads CASSGTGLAYGYTF. The CDR3 region has the DNA TGTGCCAGCTCCGGGACAGGGCTTGCCTATGGCTACACCTTC.

This chain connects TRBV4-1 to TRBJ1-5, with D unclear. V lost 0 bases and J lost 9, with 12 bases in between. This CDR3 comprises 14 residues. From germline, CDR1 is MGHRA and CDR2 YSYEKL. The CDR3 loop is CASSQDPLERPQHF. The DNA for the CDR3 is TGCGCCAGCAGCCAAGATCCCCTAGAAAGGCCCCAGCATTTT.

The rearrangement uses TRBV29-1 and TRBJ1-1; 8 nucleotides line up with TRBD1. In germline, CDR1 is SQVTM, CDR2 ANQGSEA. Trimming removed 6 bases from V and 3 bases from J; junction bases left unmatched: 3. This CDR3 is built from 12 residues. CDR3 DNA: TGCAGCGTCGACAGGGGTGACACTGAAGCTTTCTTT. Translating gives CSVDRGDTEAFF. Based on the CDR3 plus reference TRBV29-1 and TRBJ1-1, the full variable domain is SAVISQKPSRDICQRGTSLTIQCQVDSQVTMMFWYRQQPGQSLTLIATANQGSEATYESGFVIDKFPISRPNLTFSTLTVSNMSPEDSSIYLCSVDRGDTEAFFGQGTRLTVV.

The chain uses TRBV7-2 and TRBJ2-3, with 11 bases fitting TRBD2. CDR1 is SGHTA, CDR2 FQGNSA, per germline. The CDR3 extends over 16 amino acids. V lost 5 bases, J lost 2 bases, and 6 bases stayed unmatched. DNA for the CDR3: TGTGCCAGCAGCCCTAGGACTAGCGGGTTCACAGATACGCAGTATTTT. Translation: CASSPRTSGFTDTQYF. The variable domain in full, with the rest retrieved from reference TRBV7-2 and TRBJ2-3, is GAGVSQSPSNKVTEKGKDVELRCDPISGHTALYWYRQSLGQGLEFLIYFQGNSAPDKSGLPSDRFSAERTGGSVSTLTIQRTQQEDSAVYLCASSPRTSGFTDTQYFGPGTRLTVL.

This clone showed up just once. The chain employs TRBV5-6 and TRBJ1-5; TRBD1 agrees at 9 bases. Losses at the gene ends were 4 bases for V and 1 base for J; bases not matched to a gene: 3. The CDR3 extends over 15 amino acids. Germline lookup yields CDR1 SGHDT and CDR2 YYEEEE. CDR3 bases: TGTGCCAGCAGCCCAGGGACAGGGAGCAATCAGCCCCAGCATTTT. Translated, it gives CASSPGTGSNQPQHF.